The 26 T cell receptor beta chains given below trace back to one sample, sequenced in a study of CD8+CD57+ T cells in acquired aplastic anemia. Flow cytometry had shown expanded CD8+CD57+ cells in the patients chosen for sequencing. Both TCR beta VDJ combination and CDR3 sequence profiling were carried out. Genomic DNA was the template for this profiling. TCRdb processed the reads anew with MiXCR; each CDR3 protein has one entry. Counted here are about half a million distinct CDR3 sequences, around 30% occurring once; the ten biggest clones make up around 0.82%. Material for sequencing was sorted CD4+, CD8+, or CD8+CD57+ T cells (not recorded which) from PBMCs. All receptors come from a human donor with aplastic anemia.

The CDR3 DNA reads TGCAGTGCCAAGTCCCGGAGGGGCACTGAAGCTTTCTTT. This gives the protein CSAKSRRGTEAFF. This chain uses TRBV20-1 with TRBJ1-1; maybe TRBD1 (5 bases). Trimming shortened V by 6 bases and J by 4 bases, and 15 bases separated the two germline ends. The CDR3 is made up of 13 amino acids. Germline V gene lookup returns CDR1 DFQATT and CDR2 SNEGSKA (reference sequence).

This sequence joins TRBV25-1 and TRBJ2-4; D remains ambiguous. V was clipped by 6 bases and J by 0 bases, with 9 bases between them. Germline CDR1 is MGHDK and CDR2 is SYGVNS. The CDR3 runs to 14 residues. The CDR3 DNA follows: TGTGCCAGCAGCCTCCTCGTAGCCAAAAACATTCAGTACTTC. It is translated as CASSLLVAKNIQYF. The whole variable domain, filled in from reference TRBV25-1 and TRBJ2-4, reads EADIYQTPRYLVIGTGKKITLECSQTMGHDKMYWYQQDPGMELHLIHYSYGVNSTEKGDLSSESTVSRIRTEHFPLTLESARPSHTSQYLCASSLLVAKNIQYFGAGTRLSVL.

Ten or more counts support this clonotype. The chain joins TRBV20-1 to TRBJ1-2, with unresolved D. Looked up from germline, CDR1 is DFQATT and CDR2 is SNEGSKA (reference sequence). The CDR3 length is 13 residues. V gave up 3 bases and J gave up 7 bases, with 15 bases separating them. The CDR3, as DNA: TGCAGTGCTAGGAGGGTATCTCTAAGTGGCTACACCTTC. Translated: CSARRVSLSGYTF.

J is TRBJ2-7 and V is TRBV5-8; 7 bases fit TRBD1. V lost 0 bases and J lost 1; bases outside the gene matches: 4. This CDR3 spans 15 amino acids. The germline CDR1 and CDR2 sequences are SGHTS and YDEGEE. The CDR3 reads CASSLEGQPSYEQYF. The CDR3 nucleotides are TGTGCCAGCAGCTTGGAGGGACAGCCATCCTACGAGCAGTACTTC.

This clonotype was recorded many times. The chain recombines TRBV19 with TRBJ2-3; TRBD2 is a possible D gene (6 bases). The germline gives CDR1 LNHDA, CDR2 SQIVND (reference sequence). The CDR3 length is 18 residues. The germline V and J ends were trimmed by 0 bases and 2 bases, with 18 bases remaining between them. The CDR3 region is CASSIDPRREGPTDTQYF. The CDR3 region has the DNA TGTGCCAGTAGTATAGACCCCCGGCGGGAAGGCCCCACAGATACGCAGTATTTT. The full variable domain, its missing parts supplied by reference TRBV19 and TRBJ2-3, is DGGITQSPKYLFRKEGQNVTLSCEQNLNHDAMYWYRQDPGQGLRLIYYSQIVNDFQKGDIAEGYSVSREKKESFPLTVTSAQKNPTAFYLCASSIDPRREGPTDTQYFGPGTRLTVL.

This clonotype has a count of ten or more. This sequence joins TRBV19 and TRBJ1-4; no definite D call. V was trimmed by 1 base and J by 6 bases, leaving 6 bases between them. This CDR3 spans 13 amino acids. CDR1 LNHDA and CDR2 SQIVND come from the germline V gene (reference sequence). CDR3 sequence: CASSIVTDEKLFF. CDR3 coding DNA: TGTGCCAGTAGTATAGTAACAGATGAAAAACTGTTTTTT.

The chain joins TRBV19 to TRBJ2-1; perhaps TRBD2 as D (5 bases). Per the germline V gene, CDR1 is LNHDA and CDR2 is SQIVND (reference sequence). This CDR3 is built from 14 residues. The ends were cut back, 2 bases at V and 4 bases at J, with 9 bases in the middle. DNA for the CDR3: TGTGCCAGTAGTATATCAACGGGGTACAATGAGCAGTTCTTC. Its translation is CASSISTGYNEQFF.

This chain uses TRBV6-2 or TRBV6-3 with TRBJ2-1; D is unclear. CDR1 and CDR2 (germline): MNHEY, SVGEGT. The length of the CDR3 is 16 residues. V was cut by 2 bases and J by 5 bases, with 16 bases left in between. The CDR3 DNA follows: TGTGCCAGCAGTTACAGACTCGATTCAACCCACAATGAGCAGTTCTTC. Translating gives CASSYRLDSTHNEQFF.

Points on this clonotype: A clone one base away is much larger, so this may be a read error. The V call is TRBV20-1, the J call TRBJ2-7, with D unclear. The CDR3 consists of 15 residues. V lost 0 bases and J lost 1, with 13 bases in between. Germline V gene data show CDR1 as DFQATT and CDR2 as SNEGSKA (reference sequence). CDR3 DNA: TGCAGTGCTAGAGATCGAGTCTCGATGTCCTACGAGCAGTACTTC. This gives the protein CSARDRVSMSYEQYF.

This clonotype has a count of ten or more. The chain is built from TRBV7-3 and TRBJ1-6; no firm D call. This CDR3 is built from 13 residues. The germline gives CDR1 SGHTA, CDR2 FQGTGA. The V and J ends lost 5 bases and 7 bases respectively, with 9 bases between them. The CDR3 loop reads CASSLKKNSPLHF. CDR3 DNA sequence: TGTGCCAGCAGCCTAAAAAAAAATTCACCCCTCCACTTT.

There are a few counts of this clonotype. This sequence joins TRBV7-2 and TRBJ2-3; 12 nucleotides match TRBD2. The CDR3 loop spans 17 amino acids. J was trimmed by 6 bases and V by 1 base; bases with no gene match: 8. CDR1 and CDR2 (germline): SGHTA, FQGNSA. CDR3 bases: TGTGCCAGCAGCTTAGTGCCTAGCGGGGGGGCCTTTGATACGCAGTATTTT. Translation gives CASSLVPSGGAFDTQYF.

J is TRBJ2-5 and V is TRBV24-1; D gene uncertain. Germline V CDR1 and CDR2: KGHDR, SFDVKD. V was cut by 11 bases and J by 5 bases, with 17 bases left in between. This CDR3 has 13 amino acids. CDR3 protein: CASSLVSGETQYF. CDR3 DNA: TGTGCCAGCAGCTTGGTATCAGGCGAGACCCAGTACTTC.

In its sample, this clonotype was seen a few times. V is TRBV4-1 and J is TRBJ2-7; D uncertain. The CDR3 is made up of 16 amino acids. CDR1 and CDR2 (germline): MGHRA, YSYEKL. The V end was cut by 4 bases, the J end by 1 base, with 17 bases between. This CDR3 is CASSPGMGSASYEQYF. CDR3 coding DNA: TGCGCCAGCAGCCCGGGCATGGGGTCCGCTTCCTACGAGCAGTACTTC.

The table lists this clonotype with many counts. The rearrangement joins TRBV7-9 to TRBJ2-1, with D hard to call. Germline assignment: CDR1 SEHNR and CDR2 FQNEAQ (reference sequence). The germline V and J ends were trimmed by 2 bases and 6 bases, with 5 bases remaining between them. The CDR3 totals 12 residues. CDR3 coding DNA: TGTGCCAGCAGCTTAAACTCCAATGAGCAGTTCTTC. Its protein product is CASSLNSNEQFF.

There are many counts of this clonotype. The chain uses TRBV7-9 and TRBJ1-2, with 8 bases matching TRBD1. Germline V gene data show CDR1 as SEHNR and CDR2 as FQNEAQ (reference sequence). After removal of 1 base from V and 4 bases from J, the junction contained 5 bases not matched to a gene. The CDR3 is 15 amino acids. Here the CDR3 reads CASSLGAGQAYGYTF. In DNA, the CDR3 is TGTGCCAGCAGCTTAGGGGCGGGACAGGCCTATGGCTACACCTTC. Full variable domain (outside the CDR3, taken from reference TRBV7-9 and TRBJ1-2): DTGVSQNPRHKITKRGQNVTFRCDPISEHNRLYWYRQTLGQGPEFLTYFQNEAQLEKSRLLSDRFSAERPKGSFSTLEIQRTEQGDSAMYLCASSLGAGQAYGYTFGSGTRLTVV.

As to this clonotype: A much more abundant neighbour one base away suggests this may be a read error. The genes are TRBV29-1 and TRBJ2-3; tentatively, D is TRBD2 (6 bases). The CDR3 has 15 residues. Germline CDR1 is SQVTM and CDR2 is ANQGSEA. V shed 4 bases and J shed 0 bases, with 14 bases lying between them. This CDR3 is CSVGVSGASTDTQYF. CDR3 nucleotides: TGCAGCGTTGGGGTTAGCGGAGCTAGCACAGATACGCAGTATTTT.

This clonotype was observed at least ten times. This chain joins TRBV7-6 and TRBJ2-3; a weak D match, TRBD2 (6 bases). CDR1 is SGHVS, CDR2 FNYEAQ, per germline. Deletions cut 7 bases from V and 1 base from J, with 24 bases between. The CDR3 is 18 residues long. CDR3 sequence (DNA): TGTGCCAGCACCCCCTCCCAGGGAGGCATGAGGGGCACAGATACGCAGTATTTT. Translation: CASTPSQGGMRGTDTQYF.

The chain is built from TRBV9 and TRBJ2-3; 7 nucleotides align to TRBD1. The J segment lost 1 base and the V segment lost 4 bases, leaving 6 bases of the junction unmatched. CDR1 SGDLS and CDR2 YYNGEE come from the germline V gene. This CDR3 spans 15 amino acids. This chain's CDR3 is CASSKGQDGTDTQYF. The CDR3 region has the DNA TGTGCCAGCAGCAAAGGACAGGACGGCACAGATACGCAGTATTTT. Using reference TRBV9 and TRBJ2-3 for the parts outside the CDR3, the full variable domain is DSGVTQTPKHLITATGQRVTLRCSPRSGDLSVYWYQQSLDQGLQFLIQYYNGEERAKGNILERFSAQQFPDLHSELNLSSLELGDSALYFCASSKGQDGTDTQYFGPGTRLTVL.

CDR3 in DNA: TGTGCCAGCAGTAAGACAGGGGCTAACTATGGCTACACCTTC. It codes for CASSKTGANYGYTF. The rearrangement uses TRBV25-1 and TRBJ1-2, with 8 positions matching TRBD1. In germline, CDR1 is MGHDK, CDR2 SYGVNS. J gave up 0 bases and V 5 bases, and 2 bases lay outside the gene matches. This CDR3 is built from 14 residues.

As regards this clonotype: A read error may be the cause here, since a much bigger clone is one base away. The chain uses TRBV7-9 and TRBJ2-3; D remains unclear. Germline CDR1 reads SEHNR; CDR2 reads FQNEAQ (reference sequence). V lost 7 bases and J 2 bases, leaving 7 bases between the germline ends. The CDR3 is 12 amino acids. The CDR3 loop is CASISDTDTQYF. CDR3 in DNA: TGTGCCAGCATCTCGGACACAGATACGCAGTATTTT.

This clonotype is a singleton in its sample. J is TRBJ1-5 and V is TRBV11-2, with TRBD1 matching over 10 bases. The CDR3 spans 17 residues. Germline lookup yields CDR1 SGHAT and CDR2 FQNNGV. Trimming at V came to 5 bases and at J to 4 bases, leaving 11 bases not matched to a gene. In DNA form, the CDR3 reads TGTGCCAGCAGCCCGAACCGGGGACAGGGGACGAATCAGCCCCAGCATTTT. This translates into CASSPNRGQGTNQPQHF. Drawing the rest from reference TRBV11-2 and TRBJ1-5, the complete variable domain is EAGVAQSPRYKIIEKRQSVAFWCNPISGHATLYWYQQILGQGPKLLIQFQNNGVVDDSQLPKDRFSAERLKGVDSTLKIQPAKLEDSAVYLCASSPNRGQGTNQPQHFGDGTRLSIL.

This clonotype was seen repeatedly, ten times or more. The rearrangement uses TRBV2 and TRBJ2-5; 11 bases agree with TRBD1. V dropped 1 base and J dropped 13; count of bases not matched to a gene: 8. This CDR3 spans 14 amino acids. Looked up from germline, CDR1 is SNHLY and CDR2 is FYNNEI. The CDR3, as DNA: TGTGCCAGCAGTGAAGGTGTAGAGGACAGGGGGCCGTACTTC. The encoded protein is CASSEGVEDRGPYF.

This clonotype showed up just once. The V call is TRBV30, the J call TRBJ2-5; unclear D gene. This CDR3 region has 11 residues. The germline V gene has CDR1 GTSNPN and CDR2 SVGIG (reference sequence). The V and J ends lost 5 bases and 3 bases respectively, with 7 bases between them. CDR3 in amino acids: CAWDTEETQYF. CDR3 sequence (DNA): TGTGCCTGGGACACTGAAGAGACCCAGTACTTC.

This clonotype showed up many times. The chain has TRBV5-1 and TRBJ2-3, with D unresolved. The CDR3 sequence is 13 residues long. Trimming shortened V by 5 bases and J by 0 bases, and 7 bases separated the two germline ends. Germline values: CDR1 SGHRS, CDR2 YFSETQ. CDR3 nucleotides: TGCGCCAGCAGGGCGACTAGCACAGATACGCAGTATTTT. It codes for CASRATSTDTQYF.

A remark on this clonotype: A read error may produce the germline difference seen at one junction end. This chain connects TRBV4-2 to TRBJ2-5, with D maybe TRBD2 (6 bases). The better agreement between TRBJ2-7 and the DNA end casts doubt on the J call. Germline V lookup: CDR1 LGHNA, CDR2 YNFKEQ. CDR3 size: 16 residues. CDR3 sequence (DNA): TGTGCCAGCAGCCCGAGGTCCCCGGGACTCTCCTGCGAGCAGTACTTC. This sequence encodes CASSPRSPGLSCEQYF.

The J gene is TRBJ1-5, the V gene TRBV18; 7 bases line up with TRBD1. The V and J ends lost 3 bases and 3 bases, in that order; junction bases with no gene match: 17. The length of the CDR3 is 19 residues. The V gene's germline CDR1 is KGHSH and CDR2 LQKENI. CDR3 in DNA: TGTGCCAGCTCACCTATACAATCGACAGGGACATCGGTCAATCAGCCCCAGCATTTT. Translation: CASSPIQSTGTSVNQPQHF.